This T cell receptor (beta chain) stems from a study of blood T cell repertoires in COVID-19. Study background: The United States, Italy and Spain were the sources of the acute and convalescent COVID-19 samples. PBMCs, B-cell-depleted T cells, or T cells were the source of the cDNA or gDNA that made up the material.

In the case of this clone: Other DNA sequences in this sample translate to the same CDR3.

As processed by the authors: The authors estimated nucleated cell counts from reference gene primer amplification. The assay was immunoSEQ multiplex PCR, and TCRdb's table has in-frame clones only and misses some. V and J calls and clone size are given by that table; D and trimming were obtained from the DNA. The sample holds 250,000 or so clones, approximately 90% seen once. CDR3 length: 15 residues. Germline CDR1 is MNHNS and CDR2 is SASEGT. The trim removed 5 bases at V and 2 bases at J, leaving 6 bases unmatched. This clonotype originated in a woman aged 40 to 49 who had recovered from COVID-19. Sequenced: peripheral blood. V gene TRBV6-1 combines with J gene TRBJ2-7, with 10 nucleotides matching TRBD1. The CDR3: CASSPRQGAAYEQYF. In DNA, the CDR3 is TGTGCCAGCAGTCCGCGACAGGGGGCAGCCTACGAGCAGTACTTC.